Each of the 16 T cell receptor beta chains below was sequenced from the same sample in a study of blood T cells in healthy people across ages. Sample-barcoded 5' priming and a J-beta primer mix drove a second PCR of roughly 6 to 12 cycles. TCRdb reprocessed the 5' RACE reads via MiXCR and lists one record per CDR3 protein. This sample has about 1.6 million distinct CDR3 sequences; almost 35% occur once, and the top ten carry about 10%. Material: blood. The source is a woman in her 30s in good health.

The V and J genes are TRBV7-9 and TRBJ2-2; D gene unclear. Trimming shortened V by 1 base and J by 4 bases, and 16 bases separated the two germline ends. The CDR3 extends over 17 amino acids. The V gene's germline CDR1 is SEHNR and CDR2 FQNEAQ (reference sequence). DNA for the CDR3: TGTGCCAGCAGCTTAGTGCCGATCGGAACACTCACCGGGGAGCTGTTTTTT. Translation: CASSLVPIGTLTGELFF.

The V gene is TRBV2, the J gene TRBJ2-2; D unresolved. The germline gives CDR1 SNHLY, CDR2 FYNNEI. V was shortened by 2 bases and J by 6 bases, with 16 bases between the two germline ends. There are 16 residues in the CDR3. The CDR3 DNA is TGTGCCAGCAGTGAATGGCGGCCACAGCGCGCCGGGGAGCTGTTTTTT. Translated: CASSEWRPQRAGELFF.

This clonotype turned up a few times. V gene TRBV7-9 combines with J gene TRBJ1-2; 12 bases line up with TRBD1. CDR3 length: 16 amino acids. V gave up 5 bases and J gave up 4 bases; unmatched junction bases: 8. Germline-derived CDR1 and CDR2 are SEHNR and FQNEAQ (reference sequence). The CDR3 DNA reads TGTGCCAGCAGCCGAGATGTGGGACAGGGGGCCTATGGCTACACCTTC. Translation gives CASSRDVGQGAYGYTF. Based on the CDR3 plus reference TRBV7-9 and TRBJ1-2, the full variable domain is DTGVSQNPRHKITKRGQNVTFRCDPISEHNRLYWYRQTLGQGPEFLTYFQNEAQLEKSRLLSDRFSAERPKGSFSTLEIQRTEQGDSAMYLCASSRDVGQGAYGYTFGSGTRLTVV.

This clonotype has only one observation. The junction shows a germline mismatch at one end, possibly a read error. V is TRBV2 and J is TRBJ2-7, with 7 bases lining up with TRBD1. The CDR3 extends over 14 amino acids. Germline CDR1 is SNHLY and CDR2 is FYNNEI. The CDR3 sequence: CVSSRDRSSYEQYF. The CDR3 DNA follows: TGTGTCAGCAGCCGGGACAGAAGCTCCTACGAGCAGTACTTC.

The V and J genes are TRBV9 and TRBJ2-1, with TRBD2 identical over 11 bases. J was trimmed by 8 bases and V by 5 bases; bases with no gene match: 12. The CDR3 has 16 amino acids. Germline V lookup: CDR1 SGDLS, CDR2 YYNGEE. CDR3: CASSGSGRARGDEQFF. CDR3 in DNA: TGTGCCAGCAGTGGTAGCGGGAGGGCCAGAGGTGATGAGCAGTTCTTC.

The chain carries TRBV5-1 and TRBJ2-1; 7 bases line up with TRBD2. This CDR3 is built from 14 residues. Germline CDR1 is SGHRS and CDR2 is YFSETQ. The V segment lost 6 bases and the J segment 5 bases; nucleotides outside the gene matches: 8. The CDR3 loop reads CASTGGGRHNEQFF. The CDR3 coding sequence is TGCGCCAGCACGGGGGGAGGGCGGCACAATGAGCAGTTCTTC.

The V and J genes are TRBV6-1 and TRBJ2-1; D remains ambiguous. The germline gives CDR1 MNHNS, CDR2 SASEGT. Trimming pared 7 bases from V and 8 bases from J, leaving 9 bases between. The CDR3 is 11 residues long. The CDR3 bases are TGTGCCAGCACTGTTGGTTATGAGCAGTTCTTC. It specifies CASTVGYEQFF.

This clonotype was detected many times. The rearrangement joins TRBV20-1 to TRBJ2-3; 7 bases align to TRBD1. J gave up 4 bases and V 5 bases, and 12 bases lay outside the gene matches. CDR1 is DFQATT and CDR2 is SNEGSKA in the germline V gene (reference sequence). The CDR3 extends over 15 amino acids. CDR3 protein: CSAPNRQGYADTQYF. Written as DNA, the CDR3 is TGCAGTGCTCCTAACCGACAGGGTTACGCAGATACGCAGTATTTT.

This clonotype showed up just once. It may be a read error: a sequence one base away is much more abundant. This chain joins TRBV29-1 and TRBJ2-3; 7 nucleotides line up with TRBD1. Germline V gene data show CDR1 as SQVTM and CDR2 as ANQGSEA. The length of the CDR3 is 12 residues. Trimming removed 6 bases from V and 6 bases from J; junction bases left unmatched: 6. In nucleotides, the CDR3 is TGCAGCGTGCACGACAGGGAGGATACGCAGTATTTT. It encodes CSVHDREDTQYF.

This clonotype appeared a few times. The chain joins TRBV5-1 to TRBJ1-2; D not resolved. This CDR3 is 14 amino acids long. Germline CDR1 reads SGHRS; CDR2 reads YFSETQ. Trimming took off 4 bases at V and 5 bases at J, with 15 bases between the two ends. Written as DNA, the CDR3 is TGCGCCAGCAGCCCGTACCCAGGACTTTATGGCTACACCTTC. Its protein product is CASSPYPGLYGYTF.

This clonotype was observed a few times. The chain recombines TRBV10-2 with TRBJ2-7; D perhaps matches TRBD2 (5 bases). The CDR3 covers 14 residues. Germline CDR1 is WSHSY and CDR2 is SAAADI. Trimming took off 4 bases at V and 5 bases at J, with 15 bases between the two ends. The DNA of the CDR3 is TGCGCCAGCAGTGGAAACGGGGTGTGGAACGAGCAGTACTTC. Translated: CASSGNGVWNEQYF.

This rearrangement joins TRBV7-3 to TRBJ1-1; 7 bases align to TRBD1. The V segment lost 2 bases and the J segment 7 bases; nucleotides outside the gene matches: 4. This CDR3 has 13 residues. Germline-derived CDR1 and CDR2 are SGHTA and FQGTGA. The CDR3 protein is CASSLDREGEAFF. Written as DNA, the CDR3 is TGTGCCAGCAGCTTAGACAGGGAGGGTGAAGCTTTCTTT.

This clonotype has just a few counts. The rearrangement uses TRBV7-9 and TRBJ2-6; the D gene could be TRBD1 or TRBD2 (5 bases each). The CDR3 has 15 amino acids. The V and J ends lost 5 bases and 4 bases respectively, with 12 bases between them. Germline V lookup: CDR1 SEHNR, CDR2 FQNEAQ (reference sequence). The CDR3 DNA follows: TGTGCCAGCAGCCCCTCGGGGCCCGGGGCCAACGTCCTGACTTTC. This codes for CASSPSGPGANVLTF.

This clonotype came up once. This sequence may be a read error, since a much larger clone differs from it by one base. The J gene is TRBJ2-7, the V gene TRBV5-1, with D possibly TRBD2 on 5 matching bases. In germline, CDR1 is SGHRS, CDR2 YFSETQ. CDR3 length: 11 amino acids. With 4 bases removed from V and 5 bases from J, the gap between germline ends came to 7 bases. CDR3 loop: CASSARDEQYF. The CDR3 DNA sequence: TGCGCCAGCAGCGCGCGGGACGAGCAGTACTTC.

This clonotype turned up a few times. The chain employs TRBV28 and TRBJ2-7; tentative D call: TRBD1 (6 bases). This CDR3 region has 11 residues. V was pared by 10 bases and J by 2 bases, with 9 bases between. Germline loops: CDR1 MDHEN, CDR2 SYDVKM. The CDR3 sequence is CATRTAYEQYF. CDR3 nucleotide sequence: TGTGCCACCAGGACAGCCTACGAGCAGTACTTC. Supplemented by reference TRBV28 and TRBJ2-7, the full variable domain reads DVKVTQSSRYLVKRTGEKVFLECVQDMDHENMFWYRQDPGLGLRLIYFSYDVKMKEKGDIPEGYSVSREKKERFSLILESASTNQTSMYLCATRTAYEQYFGPGTRLTVT.

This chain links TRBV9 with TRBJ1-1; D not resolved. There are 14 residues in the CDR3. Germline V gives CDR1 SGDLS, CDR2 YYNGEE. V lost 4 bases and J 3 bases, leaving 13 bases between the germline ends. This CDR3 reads CASSSLTGDTEAFF. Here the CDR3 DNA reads TGTGCCAGCAGCTCCCTCACCGGGGACACTGAAGCTTTCTTT.